The 2 T cell receptor beta chains in this list originate from one sample, sequenced in a study of cytomegalovirus exposure and HLA in healthy donors. Primers included in the PCR were 60 Vbeta and 13 Jbeta primers. Sequencing used immunoSEQ multiplex PCR; TCRdb keeps in-frame clones, though not all of them. The sample lists 170,000 or so clones; about 80% were seen once. The specimen was PBMCs. These receptors were collected from a woman in her thirties in good health and CMV-seropositive.

This clone has more than one count but fewer than ten. The chain combines TRBV9 with TRBJ2-3, with 9 nucleotides matching TRBD2. Germline V gene data show CDR1 as SGDLS and CDR2 as YYNGEE. After removal of 0 bases from V and 2 bases from J, the junction contained 7 bases not matched to a gene. The CDR3 contains 17 residues. The CDR3 DNA is TGTGCCAGCAGCGTAGGAAGTAGCGGGAGTGTCACAGATACGCAGTATTTT. Protein: CASSVGSSGSVTDTQYF.

J is TRBJ1-3 and V is TRBV10-3; D gene uncertain. The CDR3 contains 15 residues. Trimming took 2 bases from V and 0 from J, leaving 8 bases between them. CDR1 is ENHRY, CDR2 SYGVKD, per germline. In nucleotides, the CDR3 is TGTGCCATCAGTGAGACTCCTAGCTCTGGAAACACCATATATTTT. It specifies CAISETPSSGNTIYF.